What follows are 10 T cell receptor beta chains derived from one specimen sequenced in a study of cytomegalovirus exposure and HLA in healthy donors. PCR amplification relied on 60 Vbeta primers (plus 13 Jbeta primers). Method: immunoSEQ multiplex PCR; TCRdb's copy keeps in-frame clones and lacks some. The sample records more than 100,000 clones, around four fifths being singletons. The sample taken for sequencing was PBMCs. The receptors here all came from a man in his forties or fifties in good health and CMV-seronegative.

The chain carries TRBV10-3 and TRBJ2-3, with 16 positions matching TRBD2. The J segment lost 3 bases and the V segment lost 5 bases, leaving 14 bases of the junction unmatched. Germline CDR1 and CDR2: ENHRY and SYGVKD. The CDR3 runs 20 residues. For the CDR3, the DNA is TGTGCCATCAGTCCGAACGCCGGGACTAGCGGGGGGGCCGAGACAGATACGCAGTATTTT. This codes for CAISPNAGTSGGAETDTQYF.

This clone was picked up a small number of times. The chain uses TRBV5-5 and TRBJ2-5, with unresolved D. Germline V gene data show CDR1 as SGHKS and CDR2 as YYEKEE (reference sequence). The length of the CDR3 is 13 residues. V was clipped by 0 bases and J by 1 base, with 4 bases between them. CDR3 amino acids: CASSLASQETQYF. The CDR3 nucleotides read TGTGCCAGCAGCTTGGCCAGCCAAGAGACCCAGTACTTC.

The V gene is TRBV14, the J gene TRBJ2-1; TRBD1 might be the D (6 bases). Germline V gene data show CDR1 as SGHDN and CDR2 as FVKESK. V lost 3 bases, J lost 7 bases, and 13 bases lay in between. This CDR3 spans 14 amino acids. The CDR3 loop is CASSQGARLNEQFF. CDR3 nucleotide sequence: TGTGCCAGCAGCCAGGGGGCGCGTCTTAATGAGCAGTTCTTC. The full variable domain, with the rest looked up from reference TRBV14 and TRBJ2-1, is EAGVTQFPSHSVIEKGQTVTLRCDPISGHDNLYWYRRVMGKEIKFLLHFVKESKQDESGMPNNRFLAERTGGTYSTLKVQPAELEDSGVYFCASSQGARLNEQFFGPGTRLTVL.

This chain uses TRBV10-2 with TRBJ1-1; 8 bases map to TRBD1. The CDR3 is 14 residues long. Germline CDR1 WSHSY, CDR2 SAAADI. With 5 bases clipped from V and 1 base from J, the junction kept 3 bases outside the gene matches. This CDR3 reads CASSFQGANTEAFF. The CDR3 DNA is TGCGCCAGCAGTTTCCAGGGGGCGAACACTGAAGCTTTCTTT.

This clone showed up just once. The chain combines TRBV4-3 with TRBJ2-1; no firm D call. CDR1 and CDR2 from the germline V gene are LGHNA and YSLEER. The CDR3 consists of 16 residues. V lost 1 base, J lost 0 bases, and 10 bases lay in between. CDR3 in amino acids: CASSQVTISSYNEQFF. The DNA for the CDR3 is TGCGCCAGCAGCCAAGTAACCATTAGCTCCTACAATGAGCAGTTCTTC.

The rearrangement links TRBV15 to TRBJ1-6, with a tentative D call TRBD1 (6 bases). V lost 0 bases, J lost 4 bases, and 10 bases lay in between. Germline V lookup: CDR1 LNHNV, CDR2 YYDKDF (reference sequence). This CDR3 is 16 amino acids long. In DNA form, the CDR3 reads TGTGCCACCAGCAGAGAAGGGGGACAATATAATTCACCCCTCCACTTT. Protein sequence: CATSREGGQYNSPLHF.

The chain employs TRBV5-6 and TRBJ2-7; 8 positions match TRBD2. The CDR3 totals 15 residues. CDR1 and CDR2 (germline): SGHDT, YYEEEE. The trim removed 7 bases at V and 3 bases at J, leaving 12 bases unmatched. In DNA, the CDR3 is TGTGCCAGCCACCTGGTGGCGGGAGGACACTACGAGCAGTACTTC. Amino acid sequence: CASHLVAGGHYEQYF.

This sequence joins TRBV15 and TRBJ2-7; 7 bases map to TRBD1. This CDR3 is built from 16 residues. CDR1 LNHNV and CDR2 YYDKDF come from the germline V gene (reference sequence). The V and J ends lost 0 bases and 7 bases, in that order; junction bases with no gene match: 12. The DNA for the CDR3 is TGTGCCACCAGCAGAGATTACGGACAGGCGATGGGGGAGCAGTACTTC. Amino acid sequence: CATSRDYGQAMGEQYF.

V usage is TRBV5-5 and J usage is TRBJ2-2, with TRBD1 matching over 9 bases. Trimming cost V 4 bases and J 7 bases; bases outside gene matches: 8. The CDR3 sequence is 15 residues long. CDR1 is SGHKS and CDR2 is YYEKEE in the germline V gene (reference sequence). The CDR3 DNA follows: TGTGCCAGCAGCGGGGGGGACAGGGACGGCGGGGAGCTGTTTTTT. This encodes CASSGGDRDGGELFF.

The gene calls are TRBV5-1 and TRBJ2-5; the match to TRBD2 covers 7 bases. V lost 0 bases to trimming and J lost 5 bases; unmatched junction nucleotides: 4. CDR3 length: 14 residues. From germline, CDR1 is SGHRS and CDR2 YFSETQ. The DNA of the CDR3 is TGCGCCAGCAGCTTGGCATTGGGGGGGGAGACCCAGTACTTC. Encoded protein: CASSLALGGETQYF.